This entry lists 27 T cell receptor beta chains sequenced from one sample in a study of CD8+ T cells in alopecia areata. Extracted RNA was reverse transcribed into cDNA, the sequencing template. Repertoires were generated with immunoSEQ multiplex PCR, while TCRdb's copy carries only in-frame clones and drops some. Seen here are 150,000 to 200,000 clones, 45% to 60% observed once, and the top ten hold approximately 4.3%. The specimen was CD4+ T cells sorted from blood. These receptors all come from a human donor in good health.

This clone was seen a few times. The chain links TRBV7-2 to TRBJ2-3; 7 nucleotides line up with TRBD1. Germline CDR1 SGHTA, CDR2 FQGNSA. The CDR3 runs 13 residues. Germline trimming cut 5 bases from V and 8 bases from J; bases unmatched to any gene: 7. The CDR3 nucleotides are TGTGCCAGCAGCCCACAGGGGTTTGGTACGCAGTATTTT. This encodes CASSPQGFGTQYF.

CDR3 nucleotide sequence: TGCAGCGTTTCCGCAGGGGTAGGCAATCAGCCCCAGCATTTT. It specifies CSVSAGVGNQPQHF. V usage is TRBV29-1 and J usage is TRBJ1-5; D may be TRBD1 (6 bases). V lost 5 bases, J lost 2 bases, and 13 bases lay in between. The germline V gene has CDR1 SQVTM and CDR2 ANQGSEA. CDR3 size: 14 residues.

The rearrangement joins TRBV5-1 to TRBJ2-5; D ambiguous. There are 12 residues in the CDR3. CDR1 is SGHRS, CDR2 YFSETQ, per germline. V lost 1 base to trimming and J lost 5 bases, with 6 bases between them. CDR3 coding DNA: TGCGCCAGCAGCTTGAGTTGGGAGACCCAGTACTTC. Protein product: CASSLSWETQYF.

CDR3 residues: CSANPWDAANYGYTF. Written as DNA, the CDR3 is TGCAGCGCCAACCCGTGGGACGCAGCTAACTATGGCTACACCTTC. This rearrangement joins TRBV29-1 to TRBJ1-2; TRBD1 is a possible D gene (5 bases). Germline V lookup: CDR1 SQVTM, CDR2 ANQGSEA. Trimming removed 7 bases from V and 0 bases from J, with 18 bases in between. There are 15 residues in the CDR3.

The V gene is TRBV29-1, the J gene TRBJ1-1; 12 nucleotides match TRBD1. The junction had 7 bases not matched to a gene; V was cut back by 5 bases and J by 0 bases. CDR3 size: 16 residues. CDR1 is SQVTM and CDR2 is ANQGSEA in the germline V gene. The CDR3 is CSVHGTGGLLNTEAFF. CDR3 in DNA: TGCAGCGTTCACGGGACAGGGGGCCTACTGAACACTGAAGCTTTCTTT.

This clone has at least ten counts. The rearrangement links TRBV2 to TRBJ1-1; D may be TRBD1 (5 bases). Trimming shortened V by 5 bases and J by 1 base, and 14 bases separated the two germline ends. Germline CDR1 reads SNHLY; CDR2 reads FYNNEI. The CDR3 runs 15 residues. The CDR3 bases are TGTGCCAGCAGTTTCGAGTATACAGGGAACACTGAAGCTTTCTTT. Amino acid sequence: CASSFEYTGNTEAFF.

The V call is TRBV27, the J call TRBJ2-1; 11 bases align to TRBD1. The V and J ends lost 4 bases and 6 bases, in that order; junction bases with no gene match: 11. The CDR3 consists of 17 residues. The germline gives CDR1 MNHEY, CDR2 SMNVEV (reference sequence). This CDR3 is CASSSGQGDKQSNEQFF. CDR3 DNA sequence: TGTGCCAGCAGTTCGGGACAGGGGGACAAGCAGAGCAATGAGCAGTTCTTC.

This chain links TRBV29-1 with TRBJ1-2; 7 nucleotides align to TRBD1. V was pared by 1 base and J by 7 bases, with 6 bases of the junction left unmatched. This CDR3 is 13 amino acids long. Germline V gene data show CDR1 as SQVTM and CDR2 as ANQGSEA. DNA of the CDR3: TGCAGCGTTGAAGGACAGGGTCAGGGTGGCTACACCTTC. Translating it yields CSVEGQGQGGYTF.

This rearrangement joins TRBV30 to TRBJ1-1, with D hard to call. Trimming shortened V by 2 bases and J by 9 bases, and 16 bases separated the two germline ends. CDR1 and CDR2 from the germline V gene are GTSNPN and SVGIG (reference sequence). The CDR3 runs 13 residues. This chain's CDR3 is CAWSSHGQYKAFF. As DNA, the CDR3 is TGTGCCTGGAGTTCACACGGGCAGTACAAAGCTTTCTTT. The variable domain in full, with the rest retrieved from reference TRBV30 and TRBJ1-1, is SQTIHQWPATLVQPVGSPLSLECTVEGTSNPNLYWYRQAAGRGLQLLFYSVGIGQISSEVPQNLSASRPQDRQFILSSKKLLLSDSGFYLCAWSSHGQYKAFFGQGTRLTVV.

The chain combines TRBV28 with TRBJ2-5; a weak D match, TRBD2 (6 bases). The germline CDR1 and CDR2 sequences are MDHEN and SYDVKM. V lost 6 bases to trimming and J lost 4 bases, with 12 bases between them. This CDR3 contains 13 residues. In nucleotides, the CDR3 is TGTGCCAGCAGGGGGGGATTACGAGAGACCCAGTACTTC. It encodes CASRGGLRETQYF. The full variable domain, its missing parts supplied by reference TRBV28 and TRBJ2-5, is DVKVTQSSRYLVKRTGEKVFLECVQDMDHENMFWYRQDPGLGLRLIYFSYDVKMKEKGDIPEGYSVSREKKERFSLILESASTNQTSMYLCASRGGLRETQYFGPGTRLLVL.

V is TRBV7-9 and J is TRBJ1-1; tentative D call: TRBD1 (6 bases). There are 15 residues in the CDR3. The germline V gene encodes CDR1 SEHNR and CDR2 FQNEAQ (reference sequence). The V end lost 1 base, the J end lost 8 bases, and 17 bases lay between the germline ends. CDR3 bases: TGTGCCAGCAGCTTAGACTTGGGGGGCCTCTCCGAAGCTTTCTTT. Residues: CASSLDLGGLSEAFF.

The genes are TRBV28 and TRBJ2-3; D possibly corresponds to TRBD2 (5 bases). CDR1 is MDHEN and CDR2 is SYDVKM in the germline V gene. V was pared by 7 bases and J by 5 bases, with 16 bases between. CDR3 size: 14 residues. In DNA form, the CDR3 reads TGTGCCAGCACCCCCGGAGGAGTTGGAGATACGCAGTATTTT. This sequence encodes CASTPGGVGDTQYF.

This clone turned up a few times. The chain is built from TRBV18 and TRBJ1-1, with a weak D call TRBD1 (6 bases). Germline V CDR1 and CDR2: KGHSH, LQKENI. The CDR3 consists of 14 residues. Trimming left V 7 bases short and J 5 bases short, with 17 bases between. The chain's CDR3 is CASLFTQGSTEAFF. Here the CDR3 DNA reads TGTGCCAGCTTATTCACACAGGGATCAACTGAAGCTTTCTTT.

V gene TRBV4-1 combines with J gene TRBJ2-1; D is possibly TRBD2 (5 bases). The CDR3 sequence is 14 residues long. Germline CDR1 is MGHRA and CDR2 is YSYEKL. V shed 1 base and J shed 9 bases, with 13 bases lying between them. The CDR3 DNA follows: TGCGCCAGCAGCCAAGTAGGAGGTTCGAGTGAGCAGTTCTTC. Its translation is CASSQVGGSSEQFF.

The sample holds a few counts of this clone. The rearrangement links TRBV5-6 to TRBJ2-1; 10 bases align to TRBD1. CDR3 length equals 14 residues. Germline CDR1 reads SGHDT; CDR2 reads YYEEEE. After removal of 5 bases from V and 11 bases from J, the junction contained 10 bases not matched to a gene. CDR3 residues: CASSGTGASIKQFF. CDR3 bases: TGTGCCAGCAGTGGGACAGGGGCCAGCATCAAGCAGTTCTTC.

In this sample, this clone turned up a few times. The CDR3 DNA is TGTGCCAGCAGCGAAACGGGGCACGAGGCTTTCTTT. As protein: CASSETGHEAFF. The chain joins TRBV2 to TRBJ1-1; maybe TRBD1 (5 bases). The germline CDR1 and CDR2 sequences are SNHLY and FYNNEI. Deletions cut 6 bases from V and 11 bases from J, with 16 bases between. The CDR3 extends over 12 amino acids. Based on the CDR3 plus reference TRBV2 and TRBJ1-1, the full variable domain is EPEVTQTPSHQVTQMGQEVILRCVPISNHLYFYWYRQILGQKVEFLVSFYNNEISEKSEIFDDQFSVERPDGSNFTLKIRSTKLEDSAMYFCASSETGHEAFFGQGTRLTVV.

This clone was counted at least ten times. The chain links TRBV11-2 to TRBJ1-1, with D perhaps matching TRBD1 (5 bases). V lost 3 bases to trimming and J lost 5 bases, with 16 bases between them. The CDR3 is made up of 15 amino acids. From germline, CDR1 is SGHAT and CDR2 FQNNGV. In nucleotides, the CDR3 is TGTGCCAGCAGCTTGTGGGCACCGGGGGGGACTGAAGCTTTCTTT. The encoded protein is CASSLWAPGGTEAFF.

The V gene is TRBV5-1, the J gene TRBJ2-3; possible D gene TRBD2, 7 bases. The length of the CDR3 is 15 residues. Trimming removed 4 bases from V and 2 bases from J, with 14 bases in between. The germline V gene encodes CDR1 SGHRS and CDR2 YFSETQ. As DNA, the CDR3 is TGCGCCAGCAGCAACGTAGGGGGGGCCACAGATACGCAGTATTTT. It yields the protein CASSNVGGATDTQYF.

In DNA form, the CDR3 reads TGCGCCAGCAGCTCGCCGACCGGGCGGATGAACACTGAAGCTTTCTTT. It yields the protein CASSSPTGRMNTEAFF. The J gene is TRBJ1-1, the V gene TRBV5-1; D remains unclear. Deletions cut 3 bases from V and 0 bases from J, with 15 bases between. The CDR3 totals 16 residues. Per the germline V gene, CDR1 is SGHRS and CDR2 is YFSETQ.

For this clone: The sample holds other DNA sequences that translate to the same CDR3. V gene TRBV29-1 combines with J gene TRBJ1-1; D perhaps matches TRBD1 (5 bases). Germline lookup yields CDR1 SQVTM and CDR2 ANQGSEA. The ends were cut back, 6 bases at V and 0 bases at J, with 11 bases in the middle. The CDR3 consists of 13 residues. CDR3 sequence reads: CSVRGRMNTEAFF. DNA of the CDR3: TGCAGCGTACGGGGACGGATGAACACTGAAGCTTTCTTT.

With regard to this clone: Because the CDR3 is missing its conserved closing phenylalanine or tryptophan, this is likely a read error. This chain links TRBV7-2 with TRBJ1-1, with D tentatively TRBD1 (5 bases). The germline gives CDR1 SGHTA, CDR2 FQGNSA. Trimming removed 3 bases from V and 6 bases from J, with 14 bases in between. This CDR3 comprises 14 residues. CDR3 DNA: TGTGCCAGCAGCTTCACTCCTGGACAAGCTGAAGCTTTCCTT. Protein: CASSFTPGQAEAFL.

The chain joins TRBV29-1 to TRBJ2-2; D remains ambiguous. Trimming removed 6 bases at V and 4 bases at J, with 21 bases between. The CDR3 runs 16 residues. Germline V lookup: CDR1 SQVTM, CDR2 ANQGSEA. The CDR3 protein is CSVTTPGLRTTGELFF. CDR3 in DNA: TGCAGCGTAACAACCCCAGGTTTACGAACCACCGGGGAGCTGTTTTTT.

J is TRBJ2-5 and V is TRBV29-1; D is ambiguous. V lost 4 bases and J 3 bases, leaving 9 bases between the germline ends. From germline, CDR1 is SQVTM and CDR2 ANQGSEA. There are 12 residues in the CDR3. This CDR3 is CSVAQKEETQYF. In DNA, the CDR3 is TGCAGCGTTGCCCAAAAGGAAGAGACCCAGTACTTC.

J is TRBJ2-4 and V is TRBV27, with D possibly TRBD1 on 6 matching bases. The CDR3 spans 16 residues. Trimming left V 4 bases short and J 0 bases short, with 13 bases between. Germline V lookup: CDR1 MNHEY, CDR2 SMNVEV (reference sequence). The DNA for the CDR3 is TGTGCCAGCAGTTCCGCAGGGGAGAGAGCCAAAAACATTCAGTACTTC. The encoded protein is CASSSAGERAKNIQYF.

The chain couples TRBV25-1 to TRBJ1-2; D is possibly TRBD1 (6 bases). Germline lookup yields CDR1 MGHDK and CDR2 SYGVNS. The CDR3 is 13 amino acids. Trimming stripped 6 bases from V and 3 bases from J, with 11 bases between. This chain's CDR3 is CASRSDSYYGYTF. In DNA, the CDR3 is TGTGCCAGCAGGTCGGACAGCTACTATGGCTACACCTTC.

In DNA, the CDR3 is TGTGCCAGCCGGACAGAGATCTATGGCTACACCTTC. Residues: CASRTEIYGYTF. The V and J genes are TRBV2 and TRBJ1-2, with D tentatively TRBD1 (6 bases). Trimming removed 8 bases at V and 4 bases at J, with 11 bases between. Germline CDR1 reads SNHLY; CDR2 reads FYNNEI. CDR3 length: 12 residues.

There are a few counts of this clone. V and J are TRBV19 and TRBJ2-1, with 8 bases fitting TRBD2. The CDR3 consists of 17 residues. V lost 0 bases to trimming and J lost 4 bases; unmatched junction nucleotides: 8. The germline V gene encodes CDR1 LNHDA and CDR2 SQIVND (reference sequence). This CDR3 reads CASSIDRRGRRYNEQFF. CDR3 sequence (DNA): TGTGCCAGTAGTATAGATCGTCGCGGGAGGAGGTACAATGAGCAGTTCTTC.